The 10 T cell receptor beta chains in this list originate from one sample, sequenced in a study of early T cells in non-severe SARS-CoV-2 infection. Via MiXCR, TCRdb re-called the 5' RACE reads, giving one row per CDR3 protein. The sample contains 65,000 to 95,000 distinct CDR3 sequences, about 5% of which appear only once. Sequenced here: whole blood, sampled at baseline. Receptors were obtained from an adult who was a healthcare worker with PCR-confirmed SARS-CoV-2 infection or an uninfected control (not recorded which).

The sample holds many counts of this clonotype. The chain links TRBV5-1 to TRBJ2-1, with 7 bases identical to TRBD2. Germline V gene lookup returns CDR1 SGHRS and CDR2 YFSETQ. The CDR3 is 18 amino acids. V dropped 4 bases and J dropped 3; count of bases not matched to a gene: 16. Written as DNA, the CDR3 is TGCGCCAGCAGCCAGCCATTCGGACTAGGCTTTCTCTACAATGAGCAGTTCTTC. This encodes CASSQPFGLGFLYNEQFF. The whole variable domain, filled in from reference TRBV5-1 and TRBJ2-1, reads KAGVTQTPRYLIKTRGQQVTLSCSPISGHRSVSWYQQTPGQGLQFLFEYFSETQRNKGNFPGRFSGRQFSNSRSEMNVSTLELGDSALYLCASSQPFGLGFLYNEQFFGPGTRLTVL.

A few counts support this clonotype. The rearrangement links TRBV3-1 to TRBJ2-1, with D tentatively TRBD2 (5 bases). Per the germline V gene, CDR1 is LGHDT and CDR2 is YNNKEL (reference sequence). The CDR3 spans 13 residues. The germline V and J ends were trimmed by 1 base and 7 bases, with 8 bases remaining between them. The CDR3 region is CASSQVERNEQFF. DNA for the CDR3: TGTGCCAGCAGCCAAGTAGAGCGGAATGAGCAGTTCTTC.

In its sample, this clonotype was seen many times. The chain links TRBV30 to TRBJ1-4, with D unclear. V was pared by 3 bases and J by 0 bases, with 11 bases between. Germline-derived CDR1 and CDR2 are GTSNPN and SVGIG (reference sequence). This CDR3 is built from 15 residues. This CDR3 is CAWRRKGTTNEKLFF. The CDR3 nucleotides are TGTGCCTGGAGACGGAAAGGGACAACTAATGAAAAACTGTTTTTT.

Many counts were recorded for this clonotype. The chain uses TRBV11-1 and TRBJ2-3; D is unresolved. CDR3 length: 13 amino acids. Looked up from germline, CDR1 is SGHAT and CDR2 is FQDESV (reference sequence). V was shortened by 3 bases and J by 5 bases, with 9 bases between the two germline ends. The DNA of the CDR3 is TGTGCCAGCAGCTTGACCCGCCAAGATACGCAGTATTTT. It encodes CASSLTRQDTQYF.

In its sample, this clonotype was seen many times. The chain carries TRBV11-2 and TRBJ2-7, with TRBD2 matching 9 bases. CDR1 and CDR2 from the germline V gene are SGHAT and FQNNGV. CDR3 length: 14 amino acids. The ends lost 1 base at V and 5 bases at J; junction bases unmatched: 3. CDR3 in amino acids: CASSLAGLANEQYF. For the CDR3, the DNA is TGTGCCAGCAGCTTAGCGGGACTAGCTAACGAGCAGTACTTC.

The chain links TRBV28 to TRBJ2-5, with D possibly being TRBD1 (7 bases). Trimming removed 6 bases from V and 4 bases from J, with 15 bases in between. CDR3 length: 14 amino acids. CDR1 is MDHEN and CDR2 is SYDVKM in the germline V gene. CDR3 in amino acids: CASRLTGTGETQYF. The CDR3 bases are TGTGCCAGCAGGTTGACAGGGACTGGAGAGACCCAGTACTTC. The entire variable domain, with the rest obtained from reference TRBV28 and TRBJ2-5, is as follows: DVKVTQSSRYLVKRTGEKVFLECVQDMDHENMFWYRQDPGLGLRLIYFSYDVKMKEKGDIPEGYSVSREKKERFSLILESASTNQTSMYLCASRLTGTGETQYFGPGTRLLVL.

Many counts were recorded for this clonotype. At one end the junction does not follow the germline gene, possibly because of a read error. The chain recombines TRBV7-9 with TRBJ1-6, with D maybe TRBD1 (6 bases). This CDR3 contains 15 residues. CDR1 and CDR2 (germline): SEHNR, FQNEAQ (reference sequence). DNA of the CDR3: TGTGCCAGCAGCATAGCAGGGGTGCGCAATTCACCCCTCCACTTT. It is translated as CASSIAGVRNSPLHF. The full variable domain, rest sourced from reference TRBV7-9 and TRBJ1-6, is DTGVSQNPRHKITKRGQNVTFRCDPISEHNRLYWYRQTLGQGPEFLTYFQNEAQLEKSRLLSDRFSAERPKGSFSTLEIQRTEQGDSAMYLCASSIAGVRNSPLHFGNGTRLTVT.

This chain connects TRBV7-6 to TRBJ2-1; a weak D match, TRBD2 (5 bases). The CDR3 is 13 amino acids. The V gene lost 3 bases and the J gene lost 9 bases, with 12 bases spanning the gap. CDR1 and CDR2 from the germline V gene are SGHVS and FNYEAQ. The CDR3 DNA is TGTGCCAGCAGCTTGACTACTTCCAGTGAGCAGTTCTTC. It translates to CASSLTTSSEQFF.

In this sample, this clonotype turned up many times. The V call is TRBV15, the J call TRBJ1-2, with D perhaps matching TRBD1 (5 bases). CDR1 LNHNV and CDR2 YYDKDF come from the germline V gene (reference sequence). The CDR3 is 14 residues long. V was pared by 5 bases and J by 3 bases, with 13 bases between. CDR3 sequence (DNA): TGTGCCACCAGCGACCCAGGAGGGGACTATGGCTACACCTTC. Protein sequence: CATSDPGGDYGYTF. The whole variable domain, remainder taken from reference TRBV15 and TRBJ1-2, is DAMVIQNPRYQVTQFGKPVTLSCSQTLNHNVMYWYQQKSSQAPKLLFHYYDKDFNNEADTPDNFQSRRPNTSFCFLDIRSPGLGDTAMYLCATSDPGGDYGYTFGSGTRLTVV.

As concerns this clonotype: Just one base apart from a much larger clone, this may be a read error. This chain uses TRBV7-7 with TRBJ2-5; D may correspond to TRBD1 or TRBD2 (5 bases each). The CDR3 contains 14 residues. CDR1 SSHAT and CDR2 FNYEAQ come from the germline V gene (reference sequence). Trimming removed 1 base at V and 4 bases at J, with 10 bases between. This chain's CDR3 is CASSLVGRRETQYF. The DNA of the CDR3 is TGTGCCAGCAGCTTAGTGGGACGGAGAGAGACCCAGTACTTC.